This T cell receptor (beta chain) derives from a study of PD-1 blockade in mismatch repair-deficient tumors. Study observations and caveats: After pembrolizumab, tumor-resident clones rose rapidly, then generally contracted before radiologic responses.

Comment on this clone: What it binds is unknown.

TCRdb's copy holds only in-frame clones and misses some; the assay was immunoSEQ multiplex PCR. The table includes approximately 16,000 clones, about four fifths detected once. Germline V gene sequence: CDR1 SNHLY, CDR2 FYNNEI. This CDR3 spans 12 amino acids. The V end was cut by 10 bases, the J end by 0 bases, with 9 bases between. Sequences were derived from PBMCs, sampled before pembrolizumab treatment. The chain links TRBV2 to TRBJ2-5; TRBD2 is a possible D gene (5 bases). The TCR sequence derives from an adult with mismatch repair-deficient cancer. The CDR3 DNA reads TGTGCCACCTCGAGGGACCAAGAGACCCAGTACTTC. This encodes CATSRDQETQYF.